This TCR beta chain was identified in a study of T cell responses to AZD1222 COVID-19 vaccine. Study conclusions and caveats: Seropositivity was recorded at baseline in only 6 or 7 AZD1222 recipients. Donors, mostly white British, included more females; clonal diversity was possibly underestimated. Spike-spanning, vaccine-associated CD4 TCRs were dominant at 160-218 and 743-854.

A word on this clone: Its target is unknown.

Measured with immunoSEQ multiplex PCR; TCRdb has only the in-frame clones, and not every one. The data show 170,000 or so clones, just over 90% seen once. V was cut by 0 bases and J by 6 bases, with 11 bases left in between. The CDR3 sequence is 15 residues long. In germline, CDR1 is MGHRA, CDR2 YSYEKL. The receptor comes from an adult in good health. This chain connects TRBV4-1 to TRBJ1-4; D ambiguous. The specimen comprised peripheral blood, sampled on day 0 of AZD1222 vaccination. CDR3 residues: CASSQDPGVDEKLFF. DNA for the CDR3: TGCGCCAGCAGCCAAGATCCCGGGGTGGATGAAAAACTGTTTTTT.